Below are 16 T cell receptor beta chains sequenced from a single sample in a study of T cell repertoires in cytomegalovirus infection. These receptors are not linked to any known antigen. TCRdb called the reads again in MiXCR, with one record for every CDR3 protein. The sample yields about 890,000 distinct CDR3 sequences, about a third seen once. Sequences were derived from cultured CD8+ T cells from PBMCs, sampled from culture after CMV antigen stimulation. Receptors originate from a human donor in good health (CMV status not recorded). Some clones in this sample may be carry-over from other donors' samples.

In this sample, this clonotype turned up many times. The genes are TRBV12-3 or TRBV12-4 and TRBJ2-3, with D possibly matching TRBD1 (5 bases). The V end lost 3 bases, the J end lost 4 bases, and 11 bases lay between the germline ends. The CDR3 has 14 residues. The CDR3 region has the DNA TGTGCCAGCAGTTTTCTCGCAGGGTCAGATACGCAGTATTTT. It is translated as CASSFLAGSDTQYF.

This clonotype has just a few counts. The genes are TRBV7-9 and TRBJ1-1; TRBD1 matches 7 bases. CDR3 length: 18 amino acids. In germline, CDR1 is SEHNR, CDR2 FQNEAQ (reference sequence). V dropped 5 bases and J dropped 4; count of bases not matched to a gene: 19. CDR3 residues: CASSPLQGGGVTSTEAFF. CDR3 DNA: TGTGCCAGCAGCCCCCTCCAGGGGGGAGGTGTGACGAGCACTGAAGCTTTCTTT.

The V and J genes are TRBV5-6 and TRBJ1-4; tentatively, D is TRBD1 (5 bases). CDR1 SGHDT and CDR2 YYEEEE come from the germline V gene. V lost 0 bases and J 8 bases, leaving 8 bases between the germline ends. The CDR3 loop spans 13 amino acids. The CDR3 here is CASSLGGREKLFF. CDR3 bases: TGTGCCAGCAGCTTGGGGGGGAGAGAAAAACTGTTTTTT.

This sequence joins TRBV19 and TRBJ2-5; 14 nucleotides align to TRBD2. The CDR3 consists of 16 residues. The germline V gene encodes CDR1 LNHDA and CDR2 SQIVND (reference sequence). Losses at the gene ends were 5 bases for V and 6 bases for J; bases not matched to a gene: 8. The CDR3 loop is CASSWTSGGREKTQYF. The CDR3 nucleotides read TGTGCCAGTAGTTGGACTAGCGGGGGGAGGGAGAAGACCCAGTACTTC.

The J gene is TRBJ1-2, the V gene TRBV12-3 or TRBV12-4; no clear D. The CDR3 is 13 amino acids. Trimming removed 5 bases from V and 5 bases from J, with 12 bases in between. CDR3 in DNA: TGTGCCAGCAGTCCTCAGGAACCATATGGCTACACCTTC. This sequence encodes CASSPQEPYGYTF.

The chain carries TRBV19 and TRBJ2-2; D is uncertain. V gave up 7 bases and J gave up 4 bases, with 13 bases separating them. CDR1 LNHDA and CDR2 SQIVND come from the germline V gene (reference sequence). This CDR3 has 14 residues. The DNA of the CDR3 is TGTGCCAGTACCTTACTCGGGTCCACCGGGGAGCTGTTTTTT. Translating it yields CASTLLGSTGELFF.

Many counts were recorded for this clonotype. The rearrangement links TRBV11-3 to TRBJ2-5, with 7 bases that match TRBD1. V was pared by 3 bases and J by 2 bases, with 9 bases of the junction left unmatched. The CDR3 is 16 amino acids. The germline gives CDR1 SGHNT, CDR2 YENEEA. The CDR3 nucleotides read TGTGCCAGCAGCTTCCGAGGGGGCCCTGATCAAGAGACCCAGTACTTC. It is translated as CASSFRGGPDQETQYF.

A single count supports this clonotype. The chain carries TRBV6-2 or TRBV6-3 and TRBJ2-7; D is perhaps TRBD1 (6 bases). Looked up from germline, CDR1 is MNHEY and CDR2 is SVGEGT. Trimming pared 3 bases from V and 0 bases from J, leaving 12 bases between. This CDR3 has 15 amino acids. The CDR3 sequence is CASSYRDTASYEQYV. CDR3 DNA: TGTGCCAGCAGTTATCGGGACACCGCCTCCTACGAGCAGTACGTC.

This clonotype has just a few counts. The chain has TRBV10-3 and TRBJ1-2; D is perhaps TRBD1 (5 bases). Trimming took 3 bases from V and 5 from J, leaving 16 bases between them. Germline V lookup: CDR1 ENHRY, CDR2 SYGVKD. The CDR3 consists of 15 residues. CDR3 sequence: CAISEPLRGNYGYTF. CDR3 sequence (DNA): TGTGCCATCAGTGAACCCTTACGGGGCAATTATGGCTACACCTTC.

The V gene is TRBV6-1, the J gene TRBJ2-3; TRBD1 aligns across 8 bases. Germline V gene data show CDR1 as MNHNS and CDR2 as SASEGT. V lost 8 bases to trimming and J lost 3 bases; unmatched junction nucleotides: 7. This CDR3 has 14 amino acids. CDR3 coding DNA: TGTGCCAGCTGGAGGACAGGGTCAACAGATACGCAGTATTTT. As protein: CASWRTGSTDTQYF.

This chain joins TRBV12-3 or TRBV12-4 and TRBJ1-1, with D hard to call. The length of the CDR3 is 13 residues. Trimming cost V 3 bases and J 6 bases, with 11 bases left between them. Here the CDR3 reads CASSLGILAEAFF. CDR3 nucleotides: TGTGCCAGCAGTTTGGGGATTCTTGCTGAAGCTTTCTTT.

The CDR3, as DNA: TGTGCCATCAATGGCGACTTACACAATGAGCAGTTCTTC. Its translation: CAINGDLHNEQFF. This chain uses TRBV10-3 with TRBJ2-1; D gene ambiguous. This CDR3 contains 13 residues. Trimming stripped 7 bases from V and 5 bases from J, with 12 bases between. Germline loops: CDR1 ENHRY, CDR2 SYGVKD.

In its sample, this clonotype was seen a few times. This sequence joins TRBV6-6 and TRBJ1-1; D uncertain. V gave up 5 bases and J gave up 4 bases, with 14 bases separating them. Germline CDR1 MNHNY, CDR2 SVGAGI (reference sequence). The CDR3 length is 14 residues. The CDR3 here is CASSHNVGPTEAFF. As DNA, the CDR3 is TGTGCCAGCAGTCACAATGTGGGTCCCACTGAAGCTTTCTTT.

A few counts support this clonotype. The chain combines TRBV7-6 with TRBJ2-1, with a weak D call TRBD1 (6 bases). Trimming shortened V by 6 bases and J by 4 bases, and 10 bases separated the two germline ends. Germline CDR1 is SGHVS and CDR2 is FNYEAQ. This CDR3 contains 13 residues. The CDR3 nucleotides are TGTGCCAGCAGATCCCAGGGGTACAATGAGCAGTTCTTC. The encoded protein is CASRSQGYNEQFF.

Notes on this clonotype: At one end, the junction sequence differs from germline, possibly due to a read error. V gene TRBV6-1 combines with J gene TRBJ1-5; tentatively, D is TRBD1 (5 bases). The CDR3 covers 15 residues. Germline V gene sequence: CDR1 MNHNS, CDR2 SASEGT. The CDR3 bases are TGTGTCAGCAGCCCCCGGGGGGTGAGCAATCAGCCCCAGCATTTT. Amino acid sequence: CVSSPRGVSNQPQHF.

The chain couples TRBV5-1 to TRBJ2-2; TRBD1 is a possible D gene (6 bases). The CDR3 loop spans 16 amino acids. The germline V and J ends were trimmed by 4 bases and 8 bases, with 21 bases remaining between them. Germline assignment: CDR1 SGHRS and CDR2 YFSETQ. As DNA, the CDR3 is TGCGCCAGCAGCACCCGGACAGTCGGGGTTGGAGGGGAGCTGTTTTTT. It yields the protein CASSTRTVGVGGELFF. The full variable domain, its missing parts supplied by reference TRBV5-1 and TRBJ2-2, is KAGVTQTPRYLIKTRGQQVTLSCSPISGHRSVSWYQQTPGQGLQFLFEYFSETQRNKGNFPGRFSGRQFSNSRSEMNVSTLELGDSALYLCASSTRTVGVGGELFFGEGSRLTVL.